The 3 T cell receptor beta chains given below trace back to one sample, sequenced in a study of CD8 T cells in Susac syndrome. RNA was extracted with the RNeasy kit, and a quantity of about 0.45 to 1 ug was reverse transcribed using random hexamers. TCRdb fed the immunoSEQ multiplex PCR reads into MiXCR, producing one record per CDR3 protein. The sample holds some 150,000 distinct CDR3 sequences; around 95% are singletons and the top ten take 0.14% to 0.15%. What was sequenced was CD8+ T cells from PBMCs. The receptors shown here come from a human donor with multiple sclerosis.

The chain employs TRBV9 and TRBJ2-5; TRBD1 matches 8 bases. The germline V gene has CDR1 SGDLS and CDR2 YYNGEE. J gave up 4 bases and V 3 bases, and 8 bases lay outside the gene matches. This CDR3 has 15 amino acids. CDR3 region: CASSAGQGFGETQYF. CDR3 DNA: TGTGCCAGCAGCGCCGGACAGGGATTTGGAGAGACCCAGTACTTC.

This chain joins TRBV29-1 and TRBJ2-7; TRBD1 matches 9 bases. There are 12 residues in the CDR3. The germline V gene has CDR1 SQVTM and CDR2 ANQGSEA. Germline trimming cut 3 bases from V and 4 bases from J; bases unmatched to any gene: 1. DNA of the CDR3: TGCAGCGTTGAGGGACAGGGATACGAGCAGTACTTC. Its protein is CSVEGQGYEQYF.

The rearrangement uses TRBV3-1 and TRBJ2-1, with D perhaps matching TRBD1 (6 bases). Germline CDR1 is LGHDT and CDR2 is YNNKEL (reference sequence). Trimming stripped 0 bases from V and 4 bases from J, with 16 bases between. The CDR3 spans 17 residues. CDR3 region: CASSQDPRVGAYNEQFF. In DNA form, the CDR3 reads TGTGCCAGCAGCCAAGATCCTCGGGTGGGGGCGTACAATGAGCAGTTCTTC.